This TCR beta chain was sequenced in a study of cytomegalovirus exposure and HLA in healthy donors. The PCR contained 60 Vbeta and 13 Jbeta primers. Sequencing was performed with immunoSEQ multiplex PCR; in TCRdb, only in-frame clones are kept and a portion is missing. The table has some 170,000 clones, roughly 76% seen once. Trimming left V 3 bases short and J 9 bases short, with 12 bases between. This CDR3 has 13 residues. Germline V gives CDR1 SNHLY, CDR2 FYNNEI. This receptor was taken from a woman aged 50 to 60 in good health and CMV-seronegative. The sample comprised PBMCs. The chain recombines TRBV2 with TRBJ1-5; D might be TRBD1 (5 bases). In nucleotides, the CDR3 is TGTGCCAGCAGTGAGGTCGGGGGGTGGCCCCAGCATTTT. Encoded protein: CASSEVGGWPQHF.